A single sample is the source of the 5 T cell receptor beta chains below, sequenced in a study of T cell changes during pregnancy in multiple sclerosis. The data were produced by immunoSEQ multiplex PCR, yet TCRdb's version contains in-frame clones alone and is incomplete. The sample includes roughly 29,000 clones, 85% to 90% of them seen just once. Sequenced material: CD8+ T cells from peripheral blood mononuclear cells, taken before pregnancy. The receptor source for this set is a female donor with multiple sclerosis, enrolled in a pregnancy study.

In nucleotides, the CDR3 is TGTGCCAGCAGTGATAGTCCCAACACCGGGGAGCTGTTTTTT. Translation: CASSDSPNTGELFF. This sequence joins TRBV2 and TRBJ2-2; unclear D gene. V dropped 3 bases and J dropped 2 bases, with 7 bases sitting between them. The CDR3 covers 14 residues. The germline gives CDR1 SNHLY, CDR2 FYNNEI.

The gene calls are TRBV10-2 and TRBJ2-7, with 8 nucleotides matching TRBD2. The V and J ends lost 11 bases and 3 bases, in that order; junction bases with no gene match: 6. The CDR3 length is 12 residues. Germline V gives CDR1 WSHSY, CDR2 SAAADI. This CDR3 reads CASGGEFYEQYF. CDR3 nucleotide sequence: TGCGCCTCGGGGGGGGAATTCTACGAGCAGTACTTC.

This clone came up once. One end of the junction fails to match germline, which may point to a read error. This chain connects TRBV6-5 to TRBJ2-3, with 8 bases identical to TRBD2. This CDR3 spans 15 amino acids. Germline V gene sequence: CDR1 MNHEY, CDR2 SVGAGI. The CDR3 region has the DNA TGTGCCAGCAGTGACTCCGGGGGGGCATCAGATACGCAGTATTTT. Residues: CASSDSGGASDTQYF.

The chain is built from TRBV9 and TRBJ2-7; TRBD1 agrees at 7 bases. Germline V gene data show CDR1 as SGDLS and CDR2 as YYNGEE. With 5 bases clipped from V and 6 bases from J, the junction kept 8 bases outside the gene matches. The CDR3 has 13 residues. The CDR3 loop reads CASSSGGLGEQYF. DNA of the CDR3: TGTGCCAGCAGTTCAGGGGGATTAGGCGAGCAGTACTTC.

J is TRBJ1-2 and V is TRBV19; D perhaps matches TRBD1 (5 bases). V was pared by 4 bases and J by 8 bases, with 8 bases between. The CDR3 is 11 amino acids. The germline CDR1 and CDR2 sequences are LNHDA and SQIVND (reference sequence). The CDR3 protein is CASSTGLGYTF. CDR3 in DNA: TGTGCCAGTAGTACAGGGCTCGGCTACACCTTC.